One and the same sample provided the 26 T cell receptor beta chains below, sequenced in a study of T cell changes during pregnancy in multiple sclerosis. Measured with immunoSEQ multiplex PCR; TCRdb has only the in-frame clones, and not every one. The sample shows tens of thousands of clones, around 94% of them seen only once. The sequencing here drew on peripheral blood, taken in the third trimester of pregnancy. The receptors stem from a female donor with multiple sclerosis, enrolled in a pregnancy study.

In DNA form, the CDR3 reads TGTGCCAGCAGCTTGGGACTAGCGGGAGTAGTAAGGCAGTACTTC. Its translation is CASSLGLAGVVRQYF. The gene calls are TRBV5-4 and TRBJ2-7; 12 nucleotides agree with TRBD2. V dropped 0 bases and J dropped 9; count of bases not matched to a gene: 7. The CDR3 has 15 amino acids. The germline V gene has CDR1 SGHNT and CDR2 YYREEE (reference sequence).

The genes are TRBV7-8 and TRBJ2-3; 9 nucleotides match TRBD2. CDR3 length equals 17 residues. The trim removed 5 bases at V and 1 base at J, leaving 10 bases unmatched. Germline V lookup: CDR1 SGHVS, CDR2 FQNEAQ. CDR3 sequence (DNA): TGTGCCAGCAGCCTGCCTGGGGCGGGAGGGGGCACAGATACGCAGTATTTT. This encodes CASSLPGAGGGTDTQYF. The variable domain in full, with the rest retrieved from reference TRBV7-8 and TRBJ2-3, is GAGVSQSPRYKVAKRGQDVALRCDPISGHVSLFWYQQALGQGPEFLTYFQNEAQLDKSGLPSDRFFAERPEGSVSTLKIQRTQQEDSAVYLCASSLPGAGGGTDTQYFGPGTRLTVL.

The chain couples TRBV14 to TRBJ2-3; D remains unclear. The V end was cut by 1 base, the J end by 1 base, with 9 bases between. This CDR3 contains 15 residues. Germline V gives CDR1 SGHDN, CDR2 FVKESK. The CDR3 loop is CASSQGHSRTDTQYF. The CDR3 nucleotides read TGTGCCAGCAGCCAAGGTCACTCCCGCACAGATACGCAGTATTTT.

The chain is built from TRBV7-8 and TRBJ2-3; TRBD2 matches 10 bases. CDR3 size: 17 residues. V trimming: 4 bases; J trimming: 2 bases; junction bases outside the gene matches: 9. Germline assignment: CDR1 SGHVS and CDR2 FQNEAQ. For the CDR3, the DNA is TGTGCCAGCAGCTCCGAACTAGCGGGATTCAACACAGATACGCAGTATTTT. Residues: CASSSELAGFNTDTQYF. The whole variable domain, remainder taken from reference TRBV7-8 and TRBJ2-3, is GAGVSQSPRYKVAKRGQDVALRCDPISGHVSLFWYQQALGQGPEFLTYFQNEAQLDKSGLPSDRFFAERPEGSVSTLKIQRTQQEDSAVYLCASSSELAGFNTDTQYFGPGTRLTVL.

The CDR3 loop reads CASSGMTGGEQYF. The DNA of the CDR3 is TGTGCCAGCAGCGGGATGACCGGGGGCGAGCAGTACTTC. The chain has TRBV7-9 and TRBJ2-7, with a possible D match to TRBD2 (6 bases). The germline V gene encodes CDR1 SEHNR and CDR2 FQNEAQ (reference sequence). The length of the CDR3 is 13 residues. Trimming shortened V by 5 bases and J by 6 bases, and 14 bases separated the two germline ends.

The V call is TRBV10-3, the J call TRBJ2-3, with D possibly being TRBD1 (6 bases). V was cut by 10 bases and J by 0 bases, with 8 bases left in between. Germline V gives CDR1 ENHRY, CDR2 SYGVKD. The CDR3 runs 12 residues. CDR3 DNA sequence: TGTGCCAGCCAGGGGAGCACAGATACGCAGTATTTT. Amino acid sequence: CASQGSTDTQYF.

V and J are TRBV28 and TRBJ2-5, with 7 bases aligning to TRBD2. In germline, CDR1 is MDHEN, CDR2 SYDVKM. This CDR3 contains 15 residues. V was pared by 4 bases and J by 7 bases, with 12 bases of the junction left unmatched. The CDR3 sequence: CASSSGEGRSGTQYF. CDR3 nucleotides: TGTGCCAGCAGTTCCGGGGAGGGGAGGTCGGGGACCCAGTACTTC.

Here the CDR3 reads CASSEFLLREGKNIQYF. In DNA, the CDR3 is TGTGCCAGCAGTGAATTCCTACTTAGAGAGGGCAAAAACATTCAGTACTTC. The V gene is TRBV2, the J gene TRBJ2-4; weak D call: TRBD2 (5 bases). There are 17 residues in the CDR3. V was trimmed by 2 bases and J by 3 bases, leaving 17 bases between them. CDR1 is SNHLY, CDR2 FYNNEI, per germline.

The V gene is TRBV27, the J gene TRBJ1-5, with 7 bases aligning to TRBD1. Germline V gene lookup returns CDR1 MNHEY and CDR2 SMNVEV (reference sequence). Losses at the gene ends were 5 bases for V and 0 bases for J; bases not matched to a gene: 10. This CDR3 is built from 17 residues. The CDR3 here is CASSPLTGFYSNQPQHF. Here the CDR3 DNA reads TGTGCCAGCAGTCCACTGACAGGGTTTTATAGCAATCAGCCCCAGCATTTT.

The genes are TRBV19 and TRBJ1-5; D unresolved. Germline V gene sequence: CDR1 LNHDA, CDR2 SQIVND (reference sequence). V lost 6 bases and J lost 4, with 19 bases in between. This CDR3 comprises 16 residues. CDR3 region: CASSLIRILANQPQHF. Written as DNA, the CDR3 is TGTGCCAGTAGCTTAATCAGGATTCTGGCGAATCAGCCCCAGCATTTT.

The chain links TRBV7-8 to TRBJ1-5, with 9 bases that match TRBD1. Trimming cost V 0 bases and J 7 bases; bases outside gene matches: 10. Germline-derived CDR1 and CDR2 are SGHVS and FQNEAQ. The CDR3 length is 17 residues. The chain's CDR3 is CASSLARDRAYGQPQHF. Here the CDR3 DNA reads TGTGCCAGCAGCTTAGCGCGGGACAGGGCCTACGGGCAGCCCCAGCATTTT.

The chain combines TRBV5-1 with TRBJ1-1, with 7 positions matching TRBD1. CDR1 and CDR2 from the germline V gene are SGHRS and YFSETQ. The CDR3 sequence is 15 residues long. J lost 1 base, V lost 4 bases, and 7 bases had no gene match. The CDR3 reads CASSARQGTNTEAFF. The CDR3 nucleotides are TGCGCCAGCAGCGCCCGACAGGGAACGAACACTGAAGCTTTCTTT.

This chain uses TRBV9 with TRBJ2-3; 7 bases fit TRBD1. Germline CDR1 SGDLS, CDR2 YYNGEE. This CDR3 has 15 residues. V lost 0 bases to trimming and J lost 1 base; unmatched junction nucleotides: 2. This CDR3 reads CASSVATGRTDTQYF. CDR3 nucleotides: TGTGCCAGCAGCGTAGCGACAGGGCGCACAGATACGCAGTATTTT.

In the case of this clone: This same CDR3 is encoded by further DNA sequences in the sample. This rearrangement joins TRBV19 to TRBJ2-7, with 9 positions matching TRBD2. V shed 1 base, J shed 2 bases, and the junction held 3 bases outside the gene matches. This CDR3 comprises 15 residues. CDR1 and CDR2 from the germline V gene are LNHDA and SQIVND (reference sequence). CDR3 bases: TGTGCCAGTAGTATAGCTAGCGGGGCCGCCTACGAGCAGTACTTC. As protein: CASSIASGAAYEQYF.

The CDR3 is CASSPTSGPTPSYNEQFF. The DNA for the CDR3 is TGTGCCAGCTCACCGACTAGCGGGCCAACCCCCTCCTACAATGAGCAGTTCTTC. This chain joins TRBV18 and TRBJ2-1; 10 nucleotides align to TRBD2. With 3 bases clipped from V and 0 bases from J, the junction kept 8 bases outside the gene matches. The germline CDR1 and CDR2 sequences are KGHSH and LQKENI. The CDR3 sequence is 18 residues long.

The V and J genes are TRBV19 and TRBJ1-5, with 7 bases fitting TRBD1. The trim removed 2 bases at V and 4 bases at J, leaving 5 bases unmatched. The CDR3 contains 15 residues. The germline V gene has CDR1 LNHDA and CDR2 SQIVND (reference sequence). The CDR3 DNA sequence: TGTGCCAGTAGTATACTGGGGACAGAGAATCAGCCCCAGCATTTT. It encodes CASSILGTENQPQHF.

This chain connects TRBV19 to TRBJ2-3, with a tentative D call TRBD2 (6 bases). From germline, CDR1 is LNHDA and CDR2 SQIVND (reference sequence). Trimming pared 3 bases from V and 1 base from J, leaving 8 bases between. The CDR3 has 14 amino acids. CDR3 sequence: CASSISGGTDTQYF. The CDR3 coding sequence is TGTGCCAGTAGTATTAGCGGAGGCACAGATACGCAGTATTTT. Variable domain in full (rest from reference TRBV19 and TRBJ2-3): DGGITQSPKYLFRKEGQNVTLSCEQNLNHDAMYWYRQDPGQGLRLIYYSQIVNDFQKGDIAEGYSVSREKKESFPLTVTSAQKNPTAFYLCASSISGGTDTQYFGPGTRLTVL.

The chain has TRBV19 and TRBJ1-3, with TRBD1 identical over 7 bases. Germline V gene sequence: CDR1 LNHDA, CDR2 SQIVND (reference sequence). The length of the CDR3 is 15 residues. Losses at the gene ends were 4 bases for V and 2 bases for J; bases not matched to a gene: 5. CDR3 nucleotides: TGTGCCAGTAGTAACCGGGACAGCACTGGAAACACCATATATTTT. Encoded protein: CASSNRDSTGNTIYF.

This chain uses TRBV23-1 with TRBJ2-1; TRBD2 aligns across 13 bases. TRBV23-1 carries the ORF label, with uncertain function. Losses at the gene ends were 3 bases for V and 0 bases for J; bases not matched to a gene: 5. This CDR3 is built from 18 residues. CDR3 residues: CASSQKLAGGPSYNEQFF. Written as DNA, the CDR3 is TGCGCCAGCAGTCAGAAACTAGCGGGAGGGCCCTCCTACAATGAGCAGTTCTTC.

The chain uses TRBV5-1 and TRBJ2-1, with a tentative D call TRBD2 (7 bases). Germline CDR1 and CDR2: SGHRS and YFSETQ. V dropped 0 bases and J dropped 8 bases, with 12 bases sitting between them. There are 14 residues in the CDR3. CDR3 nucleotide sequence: TGCGCCAGCAGCTTGGAGGGGGGGAACGATGAGCAGTTCTTC. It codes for CASSLEGGNDEQFF.

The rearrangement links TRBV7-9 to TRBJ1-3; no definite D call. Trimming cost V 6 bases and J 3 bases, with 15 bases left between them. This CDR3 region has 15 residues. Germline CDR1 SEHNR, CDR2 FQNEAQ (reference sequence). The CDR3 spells CASRYDTGIGNTIYF. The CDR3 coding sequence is TGTGCCAGCAGATATGACACCGGAATTGGAAACACCATATATTTT. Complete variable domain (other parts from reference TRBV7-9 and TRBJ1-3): DTGVSQNPRHKITKRGQNVTFRCDPISEHNRLYWYRQTLGQGPEFLTYFQNEAQLEKSRLLSDRFSAERPKGSFSTLEIQRTEQGDSAMYLCASRYDTGIGNTIYFGEGSWLTVV.

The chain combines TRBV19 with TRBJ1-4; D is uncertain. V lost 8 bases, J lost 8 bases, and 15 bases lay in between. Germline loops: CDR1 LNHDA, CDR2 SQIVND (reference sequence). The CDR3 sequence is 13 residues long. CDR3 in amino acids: CASRTLRKEKLFF. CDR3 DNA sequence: TGTGCCAGTCGAACTCTCAGGAAGGAAAAACTGTTTTTT.

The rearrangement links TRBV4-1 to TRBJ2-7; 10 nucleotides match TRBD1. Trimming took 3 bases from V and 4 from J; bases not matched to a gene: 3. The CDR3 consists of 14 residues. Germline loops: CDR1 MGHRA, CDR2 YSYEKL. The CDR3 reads CASSQTGGAYEQYF. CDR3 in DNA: TGCGCCAGCAGCCAGACAGGGGGCGCGTACGAGCAGTACTTC.

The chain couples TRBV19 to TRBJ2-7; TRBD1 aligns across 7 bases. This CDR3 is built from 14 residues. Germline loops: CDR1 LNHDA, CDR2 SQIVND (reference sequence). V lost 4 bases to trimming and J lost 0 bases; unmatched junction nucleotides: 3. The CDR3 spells CASSTGQASYEQYF. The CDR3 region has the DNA TGTGCCAGTAGTACCGGACAGGCCTCCTACGAGCAGTACTTC.

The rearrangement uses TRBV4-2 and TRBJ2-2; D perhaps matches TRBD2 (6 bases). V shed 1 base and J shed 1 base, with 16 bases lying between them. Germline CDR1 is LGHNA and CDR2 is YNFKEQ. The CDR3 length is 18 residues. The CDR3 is CASSQVSGGLGNTGELFF. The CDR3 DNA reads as TGTGCCAGCAGCCAAGTGTCTGGAGGGCTAGGGAACACCGGGGAGCTGTTTTTT.

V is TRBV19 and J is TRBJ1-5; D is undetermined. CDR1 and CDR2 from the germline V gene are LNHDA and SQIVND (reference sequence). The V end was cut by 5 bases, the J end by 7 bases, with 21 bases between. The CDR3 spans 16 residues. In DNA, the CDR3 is TGTGCCAGTAGTTCCCGTCCCCGGCGGGTTGGCCAGCCCCAGCATTTT. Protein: CASSSRPRRVGQPQHF.